This T cell receptor beta chain derives from a study of molecular identifiers for immune sequencing clone quantification (dated 2018 in TCRdb). About the study as a whole: For a replicate experiment, RNA from approximately 20,000 or 100,000 naive CD8 T cells was divided into five aliquots, of which four were sequenced. CD8 T cells were used in a methods study to benchmark molecular-identifier clustering-based TCR repertoire sequencing (MIDCIRS) and TCR RNA copy counting. The research as a whole found: Highly expanded clone sizes could be underestimated if identical TCR molecules share a barcode. The naive libraries included spiked-in Jurkat TCR RNA (fewer than 11 copies' worth), and this Jurkat TCR RNA is not part of the donor repertoire. Even against a background of one million naive CD8 T cells, spiked-in Jurkat TCR RNA amounting to a single cell's worth was reported to be detectable. When barcode sub-clustering was not used, chimeric consensus sequences inflated TCR diversity, with chimeras reaching as high as 47%. In CMV-specific effector cells, over 97% of molecules were held by clones above 20 RNA copies, whereas under 1% of molecules were held by such clones in naive cells. Modeling indicated 2.5 to 3 TCR RNA copies recovered per cell, compared with roughly 10 by digital PCR, which implies a capture efficiency of approximately 29%.

In regard to this clonotype: Its antigen is unknown. No base quality values were provided; no much bigger clone lies one nucleotide off.

The CDR3 covers 14 residues, taking in both the cysteine and the phenylalanine. Only the CDR3 region is kept as DNA, spanning 42 bases read in frame from base 1. The germline V gene supplies CDR1 SGHVS and CDR2 FQNEAQ. At the junction V is shortened by 4 bases and J by 6 bases, with 13 bases in between. Libraries of naive CD8 T cells were built from about 20,000 to 1,000,000 sorted cells, with 10%, 30% or 50% of the purified RNA used. Naive CD8 T cells were FACS-sorted as CD8+CD4-CCR7+CD45RA+ on a BD FACSAria II into RLT Plus buffer. To test detection sensitivity, Jurkat RNA equivalent to more than eight TCR copies was spiked into samples of roughly 18,000-1,000,000 naive CD8 T cells. Enrichment of CD8 T cells was performed with RosetteSep CD8+ T Cell Enrichment Cocktail and Ficoll-Paque, after which ACK red cell lysis was carried out. Library prep was done by PCR. Sequencer: NextSeq 500. Bulk TCR libraries were made following a previously described method, with the TCR primers given in Table S5. The Qiagen AllPrep DNA/RNA kit was used to purify total RNA. Reads from multiple sequencing runs of the same library were pooled before analysis. On the study's bioinformatics: Only reads with exact TCR constant sequence were kept, trimmed to 150 nt, and grouped by their 12-nt molecular barcodes. Within each barcode group, reads were sub-clustered at a 15% Levenshtein threshold, and quality-weighted consensus sequences were built per RNA molecule. Non-functional sequences were excluded, and lower-count sequences lying one edit away from another sequence were also excluded. Barcode sub-clusters with fewer than 20% of the maximum read count were removed, based on fitting two negative binomial distributions. The public reads were run again by TCRdb, first through fastp at Q25 and then through MiXCR, and only productive beta chains were kept. Under each unique CDR3 protein, matching rows form one entry showing the most common genes and DNA. What appears here as the V and J calls and clone size reflects TCRdb's work, not the paper's. The sample has hundreds of thousands of distinct CDR3 sequences on record, roughly 27% of them singletons. Of the sample, about 0.84% is held by the ten largest clones.

The specimen was naive CD8+ T cells from blood, with Jurkat cell RNA spiked in. The cell subset or site label, read with the paper, signifies: FACS-sorted CD8+CD4-CCR7+CD45RA+ naive T cells. The TCR sequence derives from a human donor in good health. Some libraries in this study had Jurkat cell RNA spiked in. The V gene is TRBV7-8 and the J gene is TRBJ1-5, with the D gene not clear enough to name. The DNA sequence follows: TGTGCCAGCAGCTCCGGAGCGAGCCCTCAGCCCCAGCATTTT. It encodes CASSSGASPQPQHF.